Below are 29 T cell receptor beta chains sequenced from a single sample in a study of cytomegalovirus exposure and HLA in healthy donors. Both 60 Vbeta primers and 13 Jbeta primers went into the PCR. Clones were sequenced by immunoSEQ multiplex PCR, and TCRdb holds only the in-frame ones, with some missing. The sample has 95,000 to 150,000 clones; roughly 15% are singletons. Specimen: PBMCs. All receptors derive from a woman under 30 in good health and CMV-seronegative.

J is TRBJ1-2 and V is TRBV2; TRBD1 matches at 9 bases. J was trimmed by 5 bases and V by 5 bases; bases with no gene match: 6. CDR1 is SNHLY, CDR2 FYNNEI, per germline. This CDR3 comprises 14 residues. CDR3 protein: CASSSTGGGYGYTF. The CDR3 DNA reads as TGTGCCAGCAGTTCAACAGGGGGCGGGTATGGCTACACCTTC.

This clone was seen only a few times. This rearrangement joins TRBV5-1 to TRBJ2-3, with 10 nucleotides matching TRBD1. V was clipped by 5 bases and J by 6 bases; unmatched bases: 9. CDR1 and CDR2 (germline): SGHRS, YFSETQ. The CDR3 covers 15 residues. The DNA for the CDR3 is TGCGCCAGCAGTGGCGGGACAGGGGTGTTGGATACGCAGTATTTT. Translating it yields CASSGGTGVLDTQYF.

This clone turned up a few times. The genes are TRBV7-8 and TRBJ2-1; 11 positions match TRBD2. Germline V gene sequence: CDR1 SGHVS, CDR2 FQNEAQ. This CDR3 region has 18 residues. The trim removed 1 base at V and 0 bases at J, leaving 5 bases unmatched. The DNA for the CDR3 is TGTGCCAGCAGCTTAGAGGGACTAGCGGCAAGCTCCTACAATGAGCAGTTCTTC. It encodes CASSLEGLAASSYNEQFF.

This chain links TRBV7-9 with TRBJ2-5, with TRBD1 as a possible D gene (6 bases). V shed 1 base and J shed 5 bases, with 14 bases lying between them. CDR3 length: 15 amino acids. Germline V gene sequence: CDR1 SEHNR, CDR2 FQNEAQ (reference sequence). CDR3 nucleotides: TGTGCCAGCAGCTTAGACACAGGGTTTAGGGAGACCCAGTACTTC. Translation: CASSLDTGFRETQYF.

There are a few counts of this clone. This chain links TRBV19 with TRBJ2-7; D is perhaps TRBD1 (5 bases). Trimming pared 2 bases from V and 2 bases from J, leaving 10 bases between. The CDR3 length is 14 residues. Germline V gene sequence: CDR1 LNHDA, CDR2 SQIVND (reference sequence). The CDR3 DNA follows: TGTGCCAGTAGTATACAGGGTGGACCCTACGAGCAGTACTTC. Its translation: CASSIQGGPYEQYF.

CDR3 sequence: CASSLPSGTYNEQFF. The CDR3 DNA sequence: TGTGCCAGCTCACTACCTAGCGGGACTTACAATGAGCAGTTCTTC. This chain uses TRBV18 with TRBJ2-1, with 9 bases matching TRBD2. Germline V gene sequence: CDR1 KGHSH, CDR2 LQKENI. This CDR3 comprises 15 residues. Trimming at V came to 4 bases and at J to 4 bases, leaving 5 bases not matched to a gene.

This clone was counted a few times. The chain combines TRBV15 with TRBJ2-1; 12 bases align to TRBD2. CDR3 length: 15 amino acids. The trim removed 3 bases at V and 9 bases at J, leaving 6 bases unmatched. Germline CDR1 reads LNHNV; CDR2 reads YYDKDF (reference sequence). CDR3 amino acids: CATSRETSGGPEQFF. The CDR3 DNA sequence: TGTGCCACCAGCAGGGAGACTAGCGGGGGCCCTGAGCAGTTCTTC.

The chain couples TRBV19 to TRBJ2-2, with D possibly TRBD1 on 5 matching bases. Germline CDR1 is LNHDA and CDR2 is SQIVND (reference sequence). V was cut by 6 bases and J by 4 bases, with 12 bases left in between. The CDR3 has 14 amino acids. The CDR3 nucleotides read TGTGCCAGTAGCGTCAGGGAACTCACCGGGGAGCTGTTTTTT. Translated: CASSVRELTGELFF.

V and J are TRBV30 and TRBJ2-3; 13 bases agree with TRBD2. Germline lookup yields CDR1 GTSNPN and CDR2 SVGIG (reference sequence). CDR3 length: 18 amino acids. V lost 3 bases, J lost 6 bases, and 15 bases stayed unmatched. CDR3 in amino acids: CAWSSPGPLAGGRDTQYF. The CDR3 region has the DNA TGTGCCTGGAGCTCCCCTGGACCACTAGCGGGGGGGCGGGATACGCAGTATTTT.

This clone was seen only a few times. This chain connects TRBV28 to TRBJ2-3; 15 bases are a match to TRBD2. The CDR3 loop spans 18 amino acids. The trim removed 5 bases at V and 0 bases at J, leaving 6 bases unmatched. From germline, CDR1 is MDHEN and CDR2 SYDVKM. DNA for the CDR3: TGTGCCAGCAGTCCCGGACTAGCGGGAGGGACTAGCACAGATACGCAGTATTTT. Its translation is CASSPGLAGGTSTDTQYF. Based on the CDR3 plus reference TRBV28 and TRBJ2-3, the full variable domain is DVKVTQSSRYLVKRTGEKVFLECVQDMDHENMFWYRQDPGLGLRLIYFSYDVKMKEKGDIPEGYSVSREKKERFSLILESASTNQTSMYLCASSPGLAGGTSTDTQYFGPGTRLTVL.

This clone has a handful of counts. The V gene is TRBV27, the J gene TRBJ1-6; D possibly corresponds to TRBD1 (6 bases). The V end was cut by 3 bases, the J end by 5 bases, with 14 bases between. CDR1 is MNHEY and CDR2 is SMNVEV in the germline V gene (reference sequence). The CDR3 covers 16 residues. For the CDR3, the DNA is TGTGCCAGCAGTTTGACAGGTCAGGGCCATAATTCACCCCTCCACTTT. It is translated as CASSLTGQGHNSPLHF.

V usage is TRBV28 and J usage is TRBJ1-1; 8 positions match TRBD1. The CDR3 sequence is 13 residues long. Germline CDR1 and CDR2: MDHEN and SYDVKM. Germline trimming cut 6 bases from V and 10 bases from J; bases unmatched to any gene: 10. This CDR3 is CASRKAGGPGAFF. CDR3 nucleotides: TGTGCCAGCAGAAAAGCAGGGGGCCCTGGAGCTTTCTTT.

The CDR3 coding sequence is TGTGCCAGCAGCTTATCCCATGAAGCTTTCTTT. Its translation is CASSLSHEAFF. The rearrangement links TRBV7-9 to TRBJ1-1; no firm D call. The germline V gene encodes CDR1 SEHNR and CDR2 FQNEAQ (reference sequence). CDR3 length: 11 residues. Trimming removed 2 bases at V and 7 bases at J, with 5 bases between.

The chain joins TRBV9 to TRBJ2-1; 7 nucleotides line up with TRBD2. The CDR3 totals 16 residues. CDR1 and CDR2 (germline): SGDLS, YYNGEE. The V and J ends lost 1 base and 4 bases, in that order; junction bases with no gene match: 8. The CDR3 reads CASSVWGGATYNEQFF. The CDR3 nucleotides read TGTGCCAGCAGCGTATGGGGGGGTGCTACGTACAATGAGCAGTTCTTC.

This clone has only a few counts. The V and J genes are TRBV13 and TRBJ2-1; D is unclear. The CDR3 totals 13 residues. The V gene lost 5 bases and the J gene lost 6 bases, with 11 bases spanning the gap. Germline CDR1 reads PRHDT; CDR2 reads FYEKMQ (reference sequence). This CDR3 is CASSPYGTNEQFF. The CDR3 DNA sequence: TGTGCCAGCAGCCCCTACGGTACCAATGAGCAGTTCTTC.

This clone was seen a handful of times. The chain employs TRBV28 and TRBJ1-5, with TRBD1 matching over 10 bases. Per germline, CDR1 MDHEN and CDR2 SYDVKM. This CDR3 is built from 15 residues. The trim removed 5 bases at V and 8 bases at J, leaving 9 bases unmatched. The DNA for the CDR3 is TGTGCCAGCAGTCTTCTGAGGACAGGGGGTAAGCCCCAGCATTTT. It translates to CASSLLRTGGKPQHF.

CDR3 nucleotides: TGCAGCGTGCAACAGGGGGCCCCAAATCAGCCCCAGCATTTT. This encodes CSVQQGAPNQPQHF. This chain connects TRBV29-1 to TRBJ1-5; TRBD1 aligns across 9 bases. CDR1 SQVTM and CDR2 ANQGSEA come from the germline V gene. The CDR3 contains 14 residues. V gave up 6 bases and J gave up 4 bases; unmatched junction bases: 7. Drawing the rest from reference TRBV29-1 and TRBJ1-5, the complete variable domain is SAVISQKPSRDICQRGTSLTIQCQVDSQVTMMFWYRQQPGQSLTLIATANQGSEATYESGFVIDKFPISRPNLTFSTLTVSNMSPEDSSIYLCSVQQGAPNQPQHFGDGTRLSIL.

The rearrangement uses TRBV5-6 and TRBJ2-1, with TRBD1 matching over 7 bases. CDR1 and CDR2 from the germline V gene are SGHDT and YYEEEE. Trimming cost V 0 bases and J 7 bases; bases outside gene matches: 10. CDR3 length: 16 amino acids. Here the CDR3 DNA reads TGTGCCAGCAGCTTGGGGGGCAGGGGGATACGGAATGAGCAGTTCTTC. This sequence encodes CASSLGGRGIRNEQFF.

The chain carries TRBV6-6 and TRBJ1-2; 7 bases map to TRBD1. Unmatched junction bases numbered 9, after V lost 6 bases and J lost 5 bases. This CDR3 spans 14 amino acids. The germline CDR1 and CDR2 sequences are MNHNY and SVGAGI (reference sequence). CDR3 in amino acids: CASRTHGQAYGYTF. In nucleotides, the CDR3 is TGTGCCAGCAGAACACACGGACAGGCTTATGGCTACACCTTC.

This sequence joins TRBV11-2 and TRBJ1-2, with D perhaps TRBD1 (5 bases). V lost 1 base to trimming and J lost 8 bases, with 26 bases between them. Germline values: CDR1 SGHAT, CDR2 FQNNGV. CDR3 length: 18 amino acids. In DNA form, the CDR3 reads TGTGCCAGCAGCTTAGGCCCGACGATTGGGGTCGGGGGTGGCGGCTACACCTTC. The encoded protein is CASSLGPTIGVGGGGYTF.

The CDR3 loop is CASSYGQGEGEQYF. In DNA, the CDR3 is TGTGCCAGCAGTTACGGTCAGGGGGAAGGCGAGCAGTACTTC. The chain uses TRBV6-5 and TRBJ2-7, with 7 bases identical to TRBD1. The junction had 7 bases not matched to a gene; V was cut back by 2 bases and J by 6 bases. Looked up from germline, CDR1 is MNHEY and CDR2 is SVGAGI. CDR3 length: 14 residues.

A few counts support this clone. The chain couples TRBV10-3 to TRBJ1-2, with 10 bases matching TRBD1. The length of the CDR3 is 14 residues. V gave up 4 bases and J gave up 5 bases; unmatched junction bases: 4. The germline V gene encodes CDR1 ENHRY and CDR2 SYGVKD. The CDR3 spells CAISGGTGVYGYTF. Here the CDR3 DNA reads TGTGCCATCAGTGGAGGGACAGGGGTATATGGCTACACCTTC.

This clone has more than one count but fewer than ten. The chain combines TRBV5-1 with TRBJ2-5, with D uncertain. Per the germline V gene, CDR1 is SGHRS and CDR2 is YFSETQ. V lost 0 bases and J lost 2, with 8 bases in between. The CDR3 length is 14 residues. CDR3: CASSLVLQQETQYF. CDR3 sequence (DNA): TGCGCCAGCAGCTTGGTTTTACAGCAAGAGACCCAGTACTTC.

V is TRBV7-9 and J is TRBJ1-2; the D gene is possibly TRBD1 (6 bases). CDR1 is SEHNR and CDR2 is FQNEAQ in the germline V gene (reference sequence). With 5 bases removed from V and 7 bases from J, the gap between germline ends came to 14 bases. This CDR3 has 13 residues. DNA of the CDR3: TGTGCCAGCAGCGCGCAGGGGAACGGTGGCTACACCTTC. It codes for CASSAQGNGGYTF.

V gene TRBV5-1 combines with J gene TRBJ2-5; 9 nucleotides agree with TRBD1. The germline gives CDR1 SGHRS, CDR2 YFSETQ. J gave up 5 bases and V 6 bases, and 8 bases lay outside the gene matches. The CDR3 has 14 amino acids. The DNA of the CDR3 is TGCGCCAGCAACGAACAGGGGGCAGGTGAGACCCAGTACTTC. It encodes CASNEQGAGETQYF.

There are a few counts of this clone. CDR3 amino acids: CASSLVRDTQETQYF. DNA of the CDR3: TGTGCCAGCAGCTTAGTCCGGGACACCCAAGAGACCCAGTACTTC. V and J are TRBV7-9 and TRBJ2-5; tentative D call: TRBD1 (6 bases). V dropped 1 base and J dropped 1 base, with 10 bases sitting between them. This CDR3 region has 15 residues. Germline V gene lookup returns CDR1 SEHNR and CDR2 FQNEAQ (reference sequence).

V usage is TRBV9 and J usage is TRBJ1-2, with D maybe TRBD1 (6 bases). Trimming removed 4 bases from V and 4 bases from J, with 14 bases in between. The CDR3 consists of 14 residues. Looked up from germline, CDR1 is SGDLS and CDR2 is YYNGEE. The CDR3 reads CASSREQGVYGYTF. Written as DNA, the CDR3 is TGTGCCAGCAGCAGGGAACAGGGAGTCTATGGCTACACCTTC. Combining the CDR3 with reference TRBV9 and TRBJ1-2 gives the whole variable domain DSGVTQTPKHLITATGQRVTLRCSPRSGDLSVYWYQQSLDQGLQFLIQYYNGEERAKGNILERFSAQQFPDLHSELNLSSLELGDSALYFCASSREQGVYGYTFGSGTRLTVV.

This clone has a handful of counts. The CDR3 loop is CASSYSGQGVPEAFF. CDR3 sequence (DNA): TGTGCCAGCAGTTACTCGGGACAGGGGGTCCCTGAAGCTTTCTTT. The rearrangement links TRBV6-6 to TRBJ1-1; 11 bases are shared with TRBD1. Germline CDR1 is MNHNY and CDR2 is SVGAGI (reference sequence). This CDR3 region has 15 residues. V lost 0 bases to trimming and J lost 6 bases; unmatched junction nucleotides: 3.

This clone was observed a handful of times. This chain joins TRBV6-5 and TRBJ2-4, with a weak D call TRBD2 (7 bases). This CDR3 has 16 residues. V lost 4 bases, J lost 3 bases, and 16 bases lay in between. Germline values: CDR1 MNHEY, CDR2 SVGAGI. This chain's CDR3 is CASSSVRGRVKNIQYF. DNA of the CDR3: TGTGCCAGCAGTTCGGTGAGGGGGAGGGTCAAAAACATTCAGTACTTC.